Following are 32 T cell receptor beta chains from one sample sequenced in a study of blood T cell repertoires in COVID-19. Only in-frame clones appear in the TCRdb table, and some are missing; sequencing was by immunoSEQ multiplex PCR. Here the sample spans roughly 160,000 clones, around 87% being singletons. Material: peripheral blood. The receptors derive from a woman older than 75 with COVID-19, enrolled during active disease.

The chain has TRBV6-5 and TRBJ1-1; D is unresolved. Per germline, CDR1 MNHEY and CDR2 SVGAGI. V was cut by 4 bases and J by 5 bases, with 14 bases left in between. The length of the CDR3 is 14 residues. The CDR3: CASSLRAGGTEAFF. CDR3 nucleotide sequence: TGTGCCAGCAGTTTACGGGCGGGCGGGACTGAAGCTTTCTTT.

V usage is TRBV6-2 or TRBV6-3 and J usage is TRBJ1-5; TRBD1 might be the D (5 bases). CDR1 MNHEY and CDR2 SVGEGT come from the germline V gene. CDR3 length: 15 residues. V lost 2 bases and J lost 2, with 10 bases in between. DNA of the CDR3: TGTGCCAGCAGTTACATGGGGCAGGGCAATCAGCCCCAGCATTTT. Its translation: CASSYMGQGNQPQHF.

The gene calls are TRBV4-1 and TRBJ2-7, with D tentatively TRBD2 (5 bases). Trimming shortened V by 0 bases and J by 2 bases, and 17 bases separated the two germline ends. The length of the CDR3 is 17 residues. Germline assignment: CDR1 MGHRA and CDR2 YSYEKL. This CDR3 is CASSQDTARGSTYEQYF. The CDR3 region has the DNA TGCGCCAGCAGCCAAGATACGGCTCGGGGATCTACCTACGAGCAGTACTTC.

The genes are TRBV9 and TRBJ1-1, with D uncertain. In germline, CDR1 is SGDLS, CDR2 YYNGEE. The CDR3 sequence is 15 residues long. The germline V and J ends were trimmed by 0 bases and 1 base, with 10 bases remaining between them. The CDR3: CASSVVSFANTEAFF. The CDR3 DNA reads TGTGCCAGCAGCGTAGTTAGTTTTGCGAACACTGAAGCTTTCTTT.

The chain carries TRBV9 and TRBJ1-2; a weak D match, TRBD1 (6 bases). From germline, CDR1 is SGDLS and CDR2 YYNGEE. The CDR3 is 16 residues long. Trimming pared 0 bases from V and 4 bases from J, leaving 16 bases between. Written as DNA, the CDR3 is TGTGCCAGCAGCGTAGAGGTAGGGGGTTACGGCTATGGCTACACCTTC. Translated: CASSVEVGGYGYGYTF.

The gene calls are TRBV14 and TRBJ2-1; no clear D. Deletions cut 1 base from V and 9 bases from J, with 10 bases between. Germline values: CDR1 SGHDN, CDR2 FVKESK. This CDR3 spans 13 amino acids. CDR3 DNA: TGTGCCAGCAGCCAAGCTCTAGGTGGTGAGCAGTTCTTC. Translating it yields CASSQALGGEQFF.

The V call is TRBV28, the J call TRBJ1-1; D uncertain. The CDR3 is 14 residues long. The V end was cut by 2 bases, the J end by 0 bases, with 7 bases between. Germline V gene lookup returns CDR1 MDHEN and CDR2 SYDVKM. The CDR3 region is CASSLTHMNTEAFF. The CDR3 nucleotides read TGTGCCAGCAGTTTAACACATATGAACACTGAAGCTTTCTTT.

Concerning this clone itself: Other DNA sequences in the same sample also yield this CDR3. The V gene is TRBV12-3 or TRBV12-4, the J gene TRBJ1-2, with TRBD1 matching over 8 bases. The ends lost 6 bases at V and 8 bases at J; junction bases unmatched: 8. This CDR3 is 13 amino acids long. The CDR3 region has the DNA TGTGCCAGCAGCAAAACAGGGGGTTACGGCTACACCTTC. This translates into CASSKTGGYGYTF.

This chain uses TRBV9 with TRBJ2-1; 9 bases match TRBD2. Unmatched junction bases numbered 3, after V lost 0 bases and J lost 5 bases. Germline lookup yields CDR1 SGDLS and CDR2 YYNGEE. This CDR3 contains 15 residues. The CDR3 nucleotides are TGTGCCAGCAGCGTAGGAGCGGGAGGTAACAATGAGCAGTTCTTC. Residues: CASSVGAGGNNEQFF.

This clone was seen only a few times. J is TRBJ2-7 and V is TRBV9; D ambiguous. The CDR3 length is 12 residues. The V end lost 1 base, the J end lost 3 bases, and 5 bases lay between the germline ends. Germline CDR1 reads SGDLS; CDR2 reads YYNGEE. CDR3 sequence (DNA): TGTGCCAGCAGCGTAACTTACTACGAGCAGTACTTC. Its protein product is CASSVTYYEQYF.

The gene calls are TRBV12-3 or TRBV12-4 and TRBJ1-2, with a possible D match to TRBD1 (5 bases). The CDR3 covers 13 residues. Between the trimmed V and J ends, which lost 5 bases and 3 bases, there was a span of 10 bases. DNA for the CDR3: TGTGCCAGCAGTACAGGACAAGACTATGGCTACACCTTC. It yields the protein CASSTGQDYGYTF.

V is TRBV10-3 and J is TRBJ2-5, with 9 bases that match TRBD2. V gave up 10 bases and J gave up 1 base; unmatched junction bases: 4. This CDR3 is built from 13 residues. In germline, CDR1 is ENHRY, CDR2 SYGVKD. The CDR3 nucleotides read TGTGCCAACGCGGGAGGGCCCCAAGAGACCCAGTACTTC. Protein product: CANAGGPQETQYF.

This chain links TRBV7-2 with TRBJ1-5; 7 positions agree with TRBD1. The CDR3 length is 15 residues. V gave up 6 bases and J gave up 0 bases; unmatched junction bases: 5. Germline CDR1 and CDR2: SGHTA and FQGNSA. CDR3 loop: CASSLQGISNQPQHF. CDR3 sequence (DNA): TGTGCCAGCAGTCTACAGGGGATTAGCAATCAGCCCCAGCATTTT.

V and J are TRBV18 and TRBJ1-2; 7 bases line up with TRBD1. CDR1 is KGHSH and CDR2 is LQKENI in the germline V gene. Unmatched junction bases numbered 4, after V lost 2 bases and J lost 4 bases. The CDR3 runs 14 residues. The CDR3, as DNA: TGTGCCAGCTCACCAACAGGGGATATCTATGGCTACACCTTC. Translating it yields CASSPTGDIYGYTF.

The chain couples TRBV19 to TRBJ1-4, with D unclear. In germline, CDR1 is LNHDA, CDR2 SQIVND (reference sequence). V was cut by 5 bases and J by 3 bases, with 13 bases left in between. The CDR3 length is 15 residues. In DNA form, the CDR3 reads TGTGCCAGTAGTGGATCACGCGGCGCTAATGAAAAACTGTTTTTT. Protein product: CASSGSRGANEKLFF.

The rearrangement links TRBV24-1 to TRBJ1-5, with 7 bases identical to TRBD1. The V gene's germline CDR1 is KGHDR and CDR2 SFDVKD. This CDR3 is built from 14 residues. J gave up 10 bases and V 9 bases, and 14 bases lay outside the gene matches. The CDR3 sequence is CATPSTGTGGPQHF. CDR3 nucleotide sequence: TGTGCCACCCCCTCGACAGGGACCGGCGGTCCCCAGCATTTT.

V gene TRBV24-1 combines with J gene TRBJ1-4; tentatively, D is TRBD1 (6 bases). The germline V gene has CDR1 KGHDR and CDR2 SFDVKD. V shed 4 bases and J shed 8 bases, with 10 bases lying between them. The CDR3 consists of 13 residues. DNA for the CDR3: TGTGCCACCAGTGAGGGGGCAGACGAAAAACTGTTTTTT. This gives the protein CATSEGADEKLFF.

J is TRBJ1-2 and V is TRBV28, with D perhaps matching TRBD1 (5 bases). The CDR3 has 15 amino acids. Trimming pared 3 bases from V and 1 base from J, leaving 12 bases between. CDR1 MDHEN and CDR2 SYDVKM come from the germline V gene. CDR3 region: CASSFRQIFNYGYTF. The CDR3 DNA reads TGTGCCAGCAGTTTCCGACAGATCTTTAACTATGGCTACACCTTC.

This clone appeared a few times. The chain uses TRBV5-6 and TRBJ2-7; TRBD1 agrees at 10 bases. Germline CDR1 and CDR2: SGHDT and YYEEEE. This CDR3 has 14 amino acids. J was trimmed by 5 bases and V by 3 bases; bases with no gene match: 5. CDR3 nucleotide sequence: TGTGCCAGCAGCTGGGACAGGGGCTGGGACGAGCAGTACTTC. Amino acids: CASSWDRGWDEQYF.

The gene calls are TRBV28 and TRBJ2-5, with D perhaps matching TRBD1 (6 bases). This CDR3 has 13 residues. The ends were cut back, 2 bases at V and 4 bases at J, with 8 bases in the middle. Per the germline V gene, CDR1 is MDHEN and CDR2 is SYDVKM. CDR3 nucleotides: TGTGCCAGCAGTTTAACAGGGATAGAGACCCAGTACTTC. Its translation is CASSLTGIETQYF.

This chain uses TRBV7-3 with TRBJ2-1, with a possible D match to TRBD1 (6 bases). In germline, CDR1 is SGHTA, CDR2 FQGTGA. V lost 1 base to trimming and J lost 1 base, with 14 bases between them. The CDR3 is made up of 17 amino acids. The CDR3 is CASSLRGTQQSYNEQFF. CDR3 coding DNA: TGTGCCAGCAGCTTAAGGGGGACACAACAATCCTACAATGAGCAGTTCTTC.

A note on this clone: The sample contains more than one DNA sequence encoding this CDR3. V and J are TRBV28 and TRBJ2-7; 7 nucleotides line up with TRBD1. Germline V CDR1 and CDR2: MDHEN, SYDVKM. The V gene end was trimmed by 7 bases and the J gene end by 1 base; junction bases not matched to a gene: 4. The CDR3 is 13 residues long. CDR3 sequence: CASTGQASYEQYF. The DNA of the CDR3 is TGTGCCAGCACAGGACAGGCTTCCTACGAGCAGTACTTC.

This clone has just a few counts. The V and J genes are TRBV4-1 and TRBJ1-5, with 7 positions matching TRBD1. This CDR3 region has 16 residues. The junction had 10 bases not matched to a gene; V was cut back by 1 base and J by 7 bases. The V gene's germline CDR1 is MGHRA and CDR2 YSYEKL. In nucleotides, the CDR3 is TGCGCCAGCAGCCAAGTATTATCAAGGGGGCCCCAGCCCCAGCATTTT. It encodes CASSQVLSRGPQPQHF.

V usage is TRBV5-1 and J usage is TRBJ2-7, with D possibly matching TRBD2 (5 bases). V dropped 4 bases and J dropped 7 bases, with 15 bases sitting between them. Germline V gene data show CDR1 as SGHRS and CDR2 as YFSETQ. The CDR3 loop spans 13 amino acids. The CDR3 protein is CASSHGLMAEQYF. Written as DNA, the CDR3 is TGCGCCAGCAGCCACGGACTCATGGCAGAGCAGTACTTC.

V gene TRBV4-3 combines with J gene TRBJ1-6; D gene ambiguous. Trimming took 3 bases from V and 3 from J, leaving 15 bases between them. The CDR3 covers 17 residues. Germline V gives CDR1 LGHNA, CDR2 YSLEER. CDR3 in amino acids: CASSQAPFGDYNSPLHF. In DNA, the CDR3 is TGCGCCAGCAGCCAGGCCCCGTTTGGAGACTATAATTCACCCCTCCACTTT.

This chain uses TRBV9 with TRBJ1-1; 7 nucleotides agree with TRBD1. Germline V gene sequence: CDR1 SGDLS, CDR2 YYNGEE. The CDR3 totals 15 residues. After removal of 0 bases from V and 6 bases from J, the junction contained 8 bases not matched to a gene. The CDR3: CASSVGGRGVSEAFF. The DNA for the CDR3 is TGTGCCAGCAGCGTAGGTGGCAGGGGGGTATCTGAAGCTTTCTTT. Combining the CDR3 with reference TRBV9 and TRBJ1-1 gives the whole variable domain DSGVTQTPKHLITATGQRVTLRCSPRSGDLSVYWYQQSLDQGLQFLIQYYNGEERAKGNILERFSAQQFPDLHSELNLSSLELGDSALYFCASSVGGRGVSEAFFGQGTRLTVV.

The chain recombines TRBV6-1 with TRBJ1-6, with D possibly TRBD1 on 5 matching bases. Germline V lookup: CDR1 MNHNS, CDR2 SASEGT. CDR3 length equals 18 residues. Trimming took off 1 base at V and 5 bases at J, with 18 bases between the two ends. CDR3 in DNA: TGTGCCAGCAGTGAAGTCAGGGTTCCGGGGGGGGATAATTCACCCCTCCACTTT. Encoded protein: CASSEVRVPGGDNSPLHF.

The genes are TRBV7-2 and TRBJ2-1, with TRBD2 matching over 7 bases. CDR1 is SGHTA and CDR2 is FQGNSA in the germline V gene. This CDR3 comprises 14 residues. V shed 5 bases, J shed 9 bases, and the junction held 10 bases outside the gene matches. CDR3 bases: TGTGCCAGCAGCCCCCAGACTAGCTCCGGTGAGCAGTTCTTC. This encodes CASSPQTSSGEQFF.

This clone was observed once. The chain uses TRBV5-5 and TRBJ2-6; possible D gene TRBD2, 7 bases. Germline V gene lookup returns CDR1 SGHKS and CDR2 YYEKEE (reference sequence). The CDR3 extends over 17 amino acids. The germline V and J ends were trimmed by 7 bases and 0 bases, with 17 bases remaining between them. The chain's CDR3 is CASGGGGSSSGANVLTF. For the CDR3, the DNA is TGTGCCAGCGGCGGCGGGGGCAGCAGCTCTGGGGCCAACGTCCTGACTTTC.

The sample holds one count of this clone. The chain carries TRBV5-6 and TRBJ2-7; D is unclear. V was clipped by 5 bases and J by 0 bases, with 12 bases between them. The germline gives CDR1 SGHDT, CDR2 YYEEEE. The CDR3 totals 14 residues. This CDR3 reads CASSFLLSSYEQYF. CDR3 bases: TGTGCCAGCAGTTTCCTGCTAAGCTCCTACGAGCAGTACTTC.

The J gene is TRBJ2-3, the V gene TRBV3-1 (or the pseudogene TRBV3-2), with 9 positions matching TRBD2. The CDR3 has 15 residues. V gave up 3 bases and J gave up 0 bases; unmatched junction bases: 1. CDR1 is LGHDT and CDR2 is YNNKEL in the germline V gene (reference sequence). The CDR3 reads CASSHTSGSTDTQYF. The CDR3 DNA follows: TGTGCCAGCAGCCACACTAGCGGGAGCACAGATACGCAGTATTTT.

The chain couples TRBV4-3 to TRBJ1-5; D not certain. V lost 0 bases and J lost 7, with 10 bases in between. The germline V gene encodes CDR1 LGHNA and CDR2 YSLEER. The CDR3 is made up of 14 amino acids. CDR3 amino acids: CASSQDQVAQPQHF. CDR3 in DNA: TGCGCCAGCAGCCAAGATCAGGTTGCCCAGCCCCAGCATTTT.